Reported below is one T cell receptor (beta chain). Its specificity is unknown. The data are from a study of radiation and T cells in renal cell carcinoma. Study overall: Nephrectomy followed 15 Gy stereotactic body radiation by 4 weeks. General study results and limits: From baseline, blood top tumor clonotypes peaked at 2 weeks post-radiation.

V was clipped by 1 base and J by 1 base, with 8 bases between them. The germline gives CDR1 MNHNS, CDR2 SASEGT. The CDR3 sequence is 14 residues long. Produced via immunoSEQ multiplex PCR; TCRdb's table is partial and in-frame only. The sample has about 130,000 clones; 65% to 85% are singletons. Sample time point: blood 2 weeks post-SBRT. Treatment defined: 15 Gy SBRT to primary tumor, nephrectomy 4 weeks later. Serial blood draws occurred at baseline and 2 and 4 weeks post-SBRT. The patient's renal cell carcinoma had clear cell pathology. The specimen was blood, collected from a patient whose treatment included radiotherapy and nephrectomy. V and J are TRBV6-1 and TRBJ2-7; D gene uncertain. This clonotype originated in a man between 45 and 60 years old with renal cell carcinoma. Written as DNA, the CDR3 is TGTGCCAGCAGTGAAGGTCCGGGTTCCTACGAGCAGTACTTC. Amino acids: CASSEGPGSYEQYF.